A selection of T cell receptor beta chains follows, all from one sample in a study of cytomegalovirus exposure and HLA in healthy donors. Clones were read by immunoSEQ multiplex PCR, and TCRdb kept only the in-frame ones, dropping some. The data hold 130,000 to 150,000 clones, with around 89% observed a single time. Material: PBMCs. The receptors here all came from a woman aged 25 to 39 in good health and CMV-seropositive. Both conserved end residues are trimmed from each CDR3.

v_call cdr3_aa
TRBV5-6 ASSSARNTEAF
TRBV6-5 ASSRGLLADTQY
TRBV4-2 ASSQAQHDYEQY
TRBV7-2 ASSLGHPAVYT
TRBV2 ASSVKRGGGDTQY
TRBV2 ASSPTGTNEKLF
TRBV7-6 ASSLGGQGYSYEQY
TRBV5-6 ASSPWGGSLIGGYT
TRBV19 ASSLREGTEAF
TRBV7-9 ASSLITSGNNEQF
TRBV11-2 ASSSLSGRKNEQY
TRBV6-1 ASSGQLSGNTIY
TRBV6-4 ASSGTGAYDQPQH
TRBV19 ASSIAGRYEQY
TRBV4-1 ASSQVRETEAF
TRBV5-4 ASMGGGTSGKETQY
TRBV7-6 ASSPGGWVSAYEQY
TRBV9 ASSSRTGKKLF